This T cell receptor (beta chain) comes out of a study of blood T cell repertoires in COVID-19. The CDR3 contains 11 residues. The germline V gene has CDR1 DFQATT and CDR2 SNEGSKA (reference sequence). Trimming removed 3 bases from V and 7 bases from J, with 9 bases in between. Only in-frame clones appear in the TCRdb table, and some are missing; sequencing was by immunoSEQ multiplex PCR. The sample consists of 100,000 to 150,000 clones, 70% to 90% of them appearing once. The origin of this receptor is a man aged 45-60 years with acute or convalescent COVID-19. V gene TRBV20-1 combines with J gene TRBJ1-1; a weak D match, TRBD1 (5 bases). The sequenced sample consisted of peripheral blood. CDR3 sequence reads: CSARFDSEAFF. The CDR3 DNA follows: TGCAGTGCTAGGTTCGACAGTGAAGCTTTCTTT.